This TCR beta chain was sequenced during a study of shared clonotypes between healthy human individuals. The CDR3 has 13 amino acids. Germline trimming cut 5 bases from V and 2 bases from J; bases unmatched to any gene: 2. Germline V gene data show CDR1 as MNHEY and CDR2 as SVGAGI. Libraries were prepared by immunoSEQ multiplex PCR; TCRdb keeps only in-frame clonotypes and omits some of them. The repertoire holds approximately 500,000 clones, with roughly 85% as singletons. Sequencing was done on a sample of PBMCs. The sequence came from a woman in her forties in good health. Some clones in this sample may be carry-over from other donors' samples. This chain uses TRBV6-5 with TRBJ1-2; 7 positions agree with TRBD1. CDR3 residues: CASSATGNYGYTF. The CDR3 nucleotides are TGTGCCAGCAGTGCGACAGGGAACTATGGCTACACCTTC.